The T cell receptor (beta chain) described here comes from a study of control samples from healthy donors and cancer patients. Repertoires were generated with immunoSEQ multiplex PCR, while TCRdb's copy carries only in-frame clones and drops some. There are tens of thousands of clones in the sample; about 89% occur only once, and about 7.4% lies in the top ten. This clone occurred once. A read error may account for a junction end that differs from germline. Looked up from germline, CDR1 is SSHAT and CDR2 is FNYEAQ (reference sequence). This CDR3 has 13 residues. V is TRBV7-7 and J is TRBJ2-2; no reliable D call. The TCR originated in a woman in her sixties in good health. What was sequenced was blood. CDR3: CASSVGPSGELFF. In nucleotides, the CDR3 is TGTGCTAGCAGCGTAGGGCCGTCCGGGGAGCTGTTTTTT.